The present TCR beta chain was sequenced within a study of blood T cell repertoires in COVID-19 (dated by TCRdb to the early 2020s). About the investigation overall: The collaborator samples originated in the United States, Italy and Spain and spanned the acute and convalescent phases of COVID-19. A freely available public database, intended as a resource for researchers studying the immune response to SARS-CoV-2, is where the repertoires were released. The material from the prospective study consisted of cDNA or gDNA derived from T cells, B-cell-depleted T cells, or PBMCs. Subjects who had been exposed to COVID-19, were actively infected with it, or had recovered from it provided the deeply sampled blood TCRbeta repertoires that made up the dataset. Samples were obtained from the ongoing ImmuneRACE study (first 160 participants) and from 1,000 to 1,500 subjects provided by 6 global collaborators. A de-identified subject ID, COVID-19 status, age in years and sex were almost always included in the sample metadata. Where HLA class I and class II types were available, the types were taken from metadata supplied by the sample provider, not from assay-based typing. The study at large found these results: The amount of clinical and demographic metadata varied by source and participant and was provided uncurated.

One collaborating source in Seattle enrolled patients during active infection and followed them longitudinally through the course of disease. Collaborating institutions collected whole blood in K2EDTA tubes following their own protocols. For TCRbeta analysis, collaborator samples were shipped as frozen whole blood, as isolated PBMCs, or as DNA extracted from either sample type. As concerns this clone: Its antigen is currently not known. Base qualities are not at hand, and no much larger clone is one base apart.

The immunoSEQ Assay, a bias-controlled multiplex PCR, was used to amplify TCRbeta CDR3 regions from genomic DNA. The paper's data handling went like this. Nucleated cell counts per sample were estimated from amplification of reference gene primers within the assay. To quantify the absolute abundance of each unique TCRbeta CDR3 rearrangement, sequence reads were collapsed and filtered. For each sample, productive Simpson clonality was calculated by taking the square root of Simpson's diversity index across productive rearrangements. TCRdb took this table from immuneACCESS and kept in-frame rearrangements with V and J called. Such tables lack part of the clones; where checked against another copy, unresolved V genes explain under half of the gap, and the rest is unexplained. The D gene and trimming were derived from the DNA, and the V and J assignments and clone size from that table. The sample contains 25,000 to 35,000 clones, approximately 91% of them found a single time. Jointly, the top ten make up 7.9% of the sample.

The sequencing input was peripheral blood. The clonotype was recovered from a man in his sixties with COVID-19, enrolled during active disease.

The DNA is as follows: TGTGCCAGCAGTTTAGTCAGGGGCAGGTACGAGCAGTACTTC. This codes for CASSLVRGRYEQYF. The receptor chain draws on TRBV28 and TRBJ2-7, and perhaps TRBD1 as D gene, on 6 matching bases. The germline V gene specifies MDHEN as CDR1 and SYDVKM as CDR2. V is reduced by 2 bases and J by 4 bases, leaving a spacing of 12 bases between them. The cysteine opens and the phenylalanine closes a CDR3 of 14 amino acids. Of the read, only the CDR3 DNA is kept; its 42 bases are in frame from base 1.